Listed here is a single T cell receptor (beta chain). Ten or more counts support this clonotype. Its cognate antigen has yet to be identified. A much larger clone differs from this one at a single base, so this may be a read error. Library preparation used 5' RACE. TCRdb lists the instrument as Illumina HiSeq 2500. A second roughly 6 to 12 cycle PCR used a sample-barcoded 5' primer and a J-beta primer mix. A template-switch 5' adaptor carrying 12 random nucleotides introduced a unique molecular identifier onto each TCR beta cDNA molecule. Each sample yielded at least 2.5 million CDR3-containing paired-end reads. All of the RNA was converted into first-strand cDNA using the Mint cDNA synthesis kit, with a TRBC-specific oligonucleotide serving as the primer. Following uracil-DNA glycosylase treatment, a first 18-cycle PCR with universal primers M1SS and BC2_uni_R was performed on all cDNA. The paper's data handling went like this. For normalization, 1 million high-quality reads were randomly selected from each sample, with every read carrying a distinct molecular identifier. Reads with shared molecular identifiers were discarded instead of being binned into consensus sequences. CDR3 identification, clonotype clustering and error correction used MiTCR with a Q25 quality threshold and the strictest error-elimination algorithm. A nonparametric unseen species model with Euler transformation was used to estimate a lower bound on total TCR beta diversity. In-frame beta chains were kept once TCRdb had trimmed the public reads at Q25 with fastp and called clones with MiXCR. Each entry merges the rows of one CDR3 protein and shows their most common DNA and genes. It is TCRdb's table, rather than the study itself, that gives the V and J calls and clone size. The sample data list 650,000 to 700,000 distinct CDR3 sequences, and approximately 52% of these were observed just once. The biggest ten clones account for approximately 12% of the sample.

The data are from a study of blood T cells in healthy people across ages (dated by TCRdb to between 2014 and 2016). Background for the entire study: In model experiments, template switching captured about one uniquely barcoded TCR beta cDNA molecule for every two T cells. Using deep sequencing normalized with unique cDNA molecular identifiers, the study measured how TCR beta repertoire diversity changes with age. The donors were split into four age groups: young (average around 17 years), middle-aged (roughly 40), aged (over 55) and long-lived (roughly 77). To avoid experimental bias, donors of different ages were distributed randomly across sequencing lanes. Two additional independent replicas of 1 million unique cDNA reads from the same blood draw were analyzed for two donors (one aged 18 to 30 and one aged 80 or older). Results and caveats for the whole study, not just this receptor: Because the CMV infection status of the donors was unknown, age-related changes in expanded clonotypes may potentially have been confounded. Bulk unsorted PBMC profiling prevented conclusive comparison of naive and antigen-experienced compartments. The percentage of naive T cells measured by flow cytometry correlated strongly with observed TCR beta diversity. Compared with the aged group, more naive CD4+ T cells, fewer expanded clones and increased TCR diversity were shown by the long-lived group, suggesting age selection. Observed TCR beta diversity per million T cells fell roughly linearly with age, and a significant reduction was already apparent by age around 40. Total diversity estimates from one million sequenced T cells were considered lower bounds and underestimates.

Systemically healthy Caucasian individuals from Russia, around 39 in total and aged about 6 to 100 years, were included as donors. Around 9.9 milliliters of peripheral blood were collected from each donor into EDTA-treated Vacutainer tubes. Ficoll-Paque density-gradient centrifugation was used to isolate PBMCs, with at least 6 million per sample. Trizol reagent was used to extract total RNA from PBMCs, with at least 5.5 micrograms per sample. For every donor, flow cytometry on a PBMC aliquot measured the percentage of naive CD45RAhigh/CD27high T cells. The sample consisted of blood. The clonotype was recovered from a woman over 75 in good health.

The nucleotides read TGTGCCAGCAGTCCCCCTCGAGAGTACCAAGAGACCCAGTACTTC. Its protein reads: CASSPPREYQETQYF. The rearrangement combines TRBV6-6 with TRBJ2-5; no D segment can be confidently identified. V loses 5 bases, J loses 0 bases, and the germline ends lie 13 bases apart. The germline V gene (reference sequence) sets CDR1 to MNHNY and CDR2 to SVGAGI. Its CDR3 holds 15 amino acids, cysteine through phenylalanine. Of all the DNA, just the CDR3 is kept, 45 bases in frame from base 1.